The 20 T cell receptor beta chains in this list originate from one sample, sequenced in a study of cytomegalovirus exposure and HLA in healthy donors. The PCR made use of 60 Vbeta and 13 Jbeta primers. Assay: immunoSEQ multiplex PCR; the TCRdb copy retains only in-frame clones and omits some. This table has some 200,000 clones, about 80% appearing once. The sample was PBMCs. The receptors were gathered from a woman aged 55-70 years in good health and CMV-seropositive.

The V call is TRBV27, the J call TRBJ1-1; TRBD1 matches 7 bases. The CDR3 is made up of 14 amino acids. In germline, CDR1 is MNHEY, CDR2 SMNVEV (reference sequence). V dropped 0 bases and J dropped 9; count of bases not matched to a gene: 7. The CDR3 nucleotides are TGTGCCAGCAGTTTATCTCGAACAGGGGATAAAGCTTTCTTT. Protein product: CASSLSRTGDKAFF.

The rearrangement joins TRBV15 to TRBJ2-7; D not certain. The germline CDR1 and CDR2 sequences are LNHNV and YYDKDF (reference sequence). The CDR3 runs to 14 residues. V lost 3 bases and J 6 bases, leaving 15 bases between the germline ends. The CDR3 region has the DNA TGTGCCACCAGCAGCCTGATGGGTAGGAGCGAGCAGTACTTC. This translates into CATSSLMGRSEQYF.

The count of this clone is one. The chain's CDR3 is CASSLGPQTGNQPQHF. The CDR3 nucleotides are TGCGCCAGCAGCTTGGGCCCTCAAACGGGCAATCAGCCCCAGCATTTT. The chain couples TRBV5-1 to TRBJ1-5; D is unclear. Trimming cost V 0 bases and J 2 bases, with 12 bases left between them. CDR3 length equals 16 residues. Germline assignment: CDR1 SGHRS and CDR2 YFSETQ.

J is TRBJ2-1 and V is TRBV5-1, with 16 nucleotides matching TRBD2. V was clipped by 4 bases and J by 6 bases; unmatched bases: 7. The CDR3 is 17 residues long. CDR1 SGHRS and CDR2 YFSETQ come from the germline V gene. The CDR3 spells CASSLAGTSGGANEQFF. The DNA for the CDR3 is TGCGCCAGCAGCCTAGCCGGGACTAGCGGGGGGGCCAATGAGCAGTTCTTC.

As for this clone: One junction end disagrees with the germline gene, perhaps due to a read error. V is TRBV7-9 and J is TRBJ1-6, with 8 bases matching TRBD1. The CDR3 consists of 14 residues. Germline V gene lookup returns CDR1 SEHNR and CDR2 FQNEAQ (reference sequence). CDR3 loop: CSSSLSQGGSPLHF. CDR3 sequence (DNA): TGTTCCAGCAGCTTGTCACAGGGGGGTTCACCCCTCCACTTT.

The chain links TRBV25-1 to TRBJ2-2, with D perhaps matching TRBD2 (6 bases). The ends were cut back, 5 bases at V and 0 bases at J, with 10 bases in the middle. Germline V gene sequence: CDR1 MGHDK, CDR2 SYGVNS. The length of the CDR3 is 15 residues. The CDR3 reads CASSPAGANTGELFF. The CDR3 DNA reads TGTGCCAGCAGTCCAGCGGGTGCGAACACCGGGGAGCTGTTTTTT.

This chain joins TRBV7-3 and TRBJ1-2; maybe TRBD1 (5 bases). Trimming took off 5 bases at V and 8 bases at J, with 18 bases between the two ends. The CDR3 is 14 residues long. CDR1 and CDR2 from the germline V gene are SGHTA and FQGTGA. This CDR3 is CASSLSSGVVGYTF. CDR3 nucleotides: TGTGCCAGCAGCCTGTCGTCGGGGGTAGTAGGCTACACCTTC.

The CDR3 nucleotides read TGTGCCAGCAGCCAAGATTTGCAGGCTGAAGCTTTCTTT. Protein product: CASSQDLQAEAFF. This sequence joins TRBV14 and TRBJ1-1, with D unclear. V shed 0 bases and J shed 6 bases, with 8 bases lying between them. Germline assignment: CDR1 SGHDN and CDR2 FVKESK. The CDR3 is 13 residues long.

This clone was detected only once. The V call is TRBV13, the J call TRBJ1-1, with D possibly matching TRBD1 (6 bases). Trimming removed 8 bases at V and 1 base at J, with 17 bases between. Looked up from germline, CDR1 is PRHDT and CDR2 is FYEKMQ (reference sequence). The CDR3 loop spans 15 amino acids. The CDR3 nucleotides read TGTGCCAGCTTAGGGCGCAGGGGAGAGAACACTGAAGCTTTCTTT. Amino acids: CASLGRRGENTEAFF.

The chain employs TRBV5-4 and TRBJ2-1, with D perhaps TRBD2 (6 bases). Trimming removed 4 bases from V and 4 bases from J, with 15 bases in between. The CDR3 extends over 15 amino acids. CDR1 and CDR2 (germline): SGHNT, YYREEE (reference sequence). The CDR3 region has the DNA TGTGCCAGCAGCCAGGCTAGCGCTAGATACAATGAGCAGTTCTTC. Protein product: CASSQASARYNEQFF.

The chain recombines TRBV4-1 with TRBJ1-5; D not resolved. V lost 1 base, J lost 0 bases, and 10 bases lay in between. The CDR3 extends over 16 amino acids. Germline lookup yields CDR1 MGHRA and CDR2 YSYEKL. The CDR3, as DNA: TGCGCCAGCAGCCAAGGCTTACAGTATAGCAATCAGCCCCAGCATTTT. Residues: CASSQGLQYSNQPQHF.

This chain joins TRBV7-9 and TRBJ2-3; D might be TRBD2 (6 bases). Trimming left V 1 base short and J 8 bases short, with 16 bases between. The CDR3 sequence is 15 residues long. From germline, CDR1 is SEHNR and CDR2 FQNEAQ (reference sequence). In DNA, the CDR3 is TGTGCCAGCAGCTTAGTCGGGAGAGCCATTGGTACGCAGTATTTT. This encodes CASSLVGRAIGTQYF.

This chain connects TRBV7-3 to TRBJ2-2; tentative D call: TRBD1 (6 bases). The CDR3 runs to 14 residues. With 1 base removed from V and 3 bases from J, the gap between germline ends came to 6 bases. Germline V CDR1 and CDR2: SGHTA, FQGTGA. The CDR3 DNA sequence: TGTGCCAGCAGCTTAAACAGGGACACCGGGGAGCTGTTTTTT. Its translation: CASSLNRDTGELFF.

The J gene is TRBJ2-1, the V gene TRBV5-4; 7 nucleotides agree with TRBD2. The ends lost 4 bases at V and 5 bases at J; junction bases unmatched: 15. The CDR3 runs to 17 residues. Germline V lookup: CDR1 SGHNT, CDR2 YYREEE (reference sequence). For the CDR3, the DNA is TGTGCCAGCAGCCCCCGGGCAGCGGCTAGCGGACACAATGAGCAGTTCTTC. It is translated as CASSPRAAASGHNEQFF.

V is TRBV25-1 and J is TRBJ2-5; 7 positions match TRBD1. The J call is doubtful: the DNA matches TRBJ2-7 better. CDR3 size: 15 residues. Germline-derived CDR1 and CDR2 are MGHDK and SYGVNS. The CDR3 sequence is CASSEFRDRNYEQYF. The CDR3 DNA sequence: TGTGCCAGCAGTGAATTTAGGGACAGAAACTACGAGCAGTACTTC.

The CDR3 sequence is CASSPPGTGTPEAFF. In nucleotides, the CDR3 is TGTGCCAGCTCACCACCCGGGACAGGGACGCCTGAAGCTTTCTTT. This sequence joins TRBV18 and TRBJ1-1; TRBD1 matches at 9 bases. CDR1 is KGHSH and CDR2 is LQKENI in the germline V gene. The trim removed 0 bases at V and 6 bases at J, leaving 5 bases unmatched. This CDR3 is 15 amino acids long.

The chain recombines TRBV7-5 with TRBJ2-7; TRBD2 was called by the table and not checked on the DNA. TRBV7-5 corresponds to a pseudogene. This CDR3 region has 15 residues. For the CDR3, the DNA is TGTGTCAGAAGCTTAAAGGAGGTAGGACCCTACGAGCAGTACTTC. This translates into CVRSLKEVGPYEQYF.

To note about this clone: This sample includes further DNA sequences coding for the same CDR3. The chain joins TRBV9 to TRBJ2-3; D is unresolved. CDR3 size: 13 residues. V lost 0 bases and J lost 0, with 2 bases in between. Germline-derived CDR1 and CDR2 are SGDLS and YYNGEE. The CDR3 protein is CASSVASTDTQYF. The CDR3 nucleotides read TGTGCCAGCAGCGTAGCGAGCACAGATACGCAGTATTTT.

This chain joins TRBV7-2 and TRBJ2-1, with TRBD2 as a possible D gene (5 bases). The CDR3 length is 13 residues. V was pared by 3 bases and J by 4 bases, with 7 bases between. CDR1 is SGHTA, CDR2 FQGNSA, per germline. CDR3 sequence: CASSFGKYNEQFF. CDR3 nucleotides: TGTGCCAGCAGCTTCGGGAAGTACAATGAGCAGTTCTTC. Supplemented by reference TRBV7-2 and TRBJ2-1, the full variable domain reads GAGVSQSPSNKVTEKGKDVELRCDPISGHTALYWYRQSLGQGLEFLIYFQGNSAPDKSGLPSDRFSAERTGGSVSTLTIQRTQQEDSAVYLCASSFGKYNEQFFGPGTRLTVL.

V is TRBV14 and J is TRBJ2-1; 7 bases match TRBD2. Germline V gene data show CDR1 as SGHDN and CDR2 as FVKESK. The CDR3 length is 16 residues. The V and J ends lost 0 bases and 9 bases, in that order; junction bases with no gene match: 11. The CDR3 here is CASSQDRDYSPAEQFF. CDR3 sequence (DNA): TGTGCCAGCAGCCAAGACCGGGACTACTCCCCCGCTGAGCAGTTCTTC.